Shown below are 6 T cell receptor beta chains from a single sample sequenced in a study of CD4 and CD8 cells across lung adenocarcinoma regions. TCRdb recomputed calls from the PCR reads with MiXCR, one row per CDR3 protein. The repertoire has around 18,000 distinct CDR3 sequences, around 46% of them found once; the top ten carry under 40%. The sample consisted of CD8+ T cells from the margin of a lung tumor. The receptor set was obtained from a male donor with lung adenocarcinoma. The CD4 and CD8 labels of this study may be unreliable.

This clonotype came up many times. The CDR3 spells CASRLAGGSTDTQYF. The CDR3 DNA is TGCGCCAGCAGACTAGCGGGAGGGAGCACAGATACGCAGTATTTT. This chain joins TRBV10-2 and TRBJ2-3; 13 bases are a match to TRBD2. This CDR3 is built from 15 residues. After removal of 6 bases from V and 0 bases from J, the junction contained 0 bases not matched to a gene. CDR1 and CDR2 from the germline V gene are WSHSY and SAAADI.

The V and J genes are TRBV6-1 and TRBJ2-1, with 9 bases fitting TRBD2. The CDR3 sequence is 16 residues long. With V trimmed by 6 bases and J by 3 bases, 9 bases remained unmatched. Germline CDR1 is MNHNS and CDR2 is SASEGT. CDR3 DNA: TGTGCCAGCAGACCCAAGCGGGGGGTAAGCTACAATGAGCAGTTCTTC. The encoded protein is CASRPKRGVSYNEQFF.

The V and J genes are TRBV10-3 and TRBJ2-5, with TRBD1 identical over 10 bases. The germline gives CDR1 ENHRY, CDR2 SYGVKD. Unmatched junction bases numbered 8, after V lost 11 bases and J lost 5 bases. The CDR3 runs 13 residues. The CDR3: CAGGQGRFETQYF. CDR3 nucleotide sequence: TGTGCCGGGGGACAGGGGAGGTTTGAGACCCAGTACTTC.

The genes are TRBV4-1 and TRBJ2-7, with TRBD1 matching 7 bases. J was trimmed by 7 bases and V by 0 bases; bases with no gene match: 9. CDR1 and CDR2 (germline): MGHRA, YSYEKL. The CDR3 loop spans 15 amino acids. The CDR3 is CASSQEGTAVSEQYF. The CDR3 coding sequence is TGCGCCAGCAGCCAAGAAGGGACAGCCGTCTCTGAGCAGTACTTC.

This chain joins TRBV7-9 and TRBJ2-3; 10 nucleotides agree with TRBD1. The J call may be wrong; the DNA end is better matched by TRBJ2-5. The CDR3 covers 15 residues. Germline lookup yields CDR1 SEHNR and CDR2 FQNEAQ (reference sequence). Here the CDR3 DNA reads TGTGCCAGCAGCAAGCGGACAGGGGGTGGAGAGACCCAGTACTTC. This codes for CASSKRTGGGETQYF.

This rearrangement joins TRBV6-1 to TRBJ2-5; 8 bases agree with TRBD1. The J call may be mistaken, given a closer DNA end match to TRBJ2-7. CDR1 and CDR2 (germline): MNHNS, SASEGT. The CDR3 totals 16 residues. As DNA, the CDR3 is TGTGCCAGCAGGGGACCGACAGGGGAAAGAATCTACGAGCAGTACTTC. Protein sequence: CASRGPTGERIYEQYF.